This is a list of T cell receptor beta chains from one sample in a study of OX40 agonist ivuxolimab in advanced cancers. The method was immunoSEQ multiplex PCR; TCRdb's version includes in-frame clones alone and lacks a portion of them. Of under 90,000 clones listed, approximately 90% were seen once; the top ten hold 0.15% to 0.2%. The input for sequencing was CD4+ or CD8+ T cells sorted from blood, taken in a trial of the OX40 agonist ivuxolimab. Receptors were obtained from an adult with an advanced solid tumor such as melanoma, head and neck, liver or kidney cancer. Both conserved end residues are part of each CDR3. D genes are given only for firm matches. The size entry is marked missing in some rows and otherwise reads once, few, many or a size class.

D gene	V gene	J gene	clone size	CDR3 DNA	CDR3 protein
-	TRBV15	TRBJ1-2	-	TGTGCCACCAGCAGAGAATCCAGTGCTAACTATGGCTACACCTTC	CATSRESSANYGYTF
-	TRBV6-1	TRBJ2-7	-	TGTGCCAGCAGTGAAGAACGGGGTGGGGCCGACGAGCAGTACTTC	CASSEERGGADEQYF
TRBD1	TRBV30	TRBJ2-4	-	TGTGCCTGGACGACCGGGACAGATTTTGACATTCAGTACTTC	CAWTTGTDFDIQYF
-	TRBV5-1	TRBJ1-5	-	TGCGCCAGCAGCTTGGGTGGGGCCCAATATAGCAATCAGCCCCAGCATTTT	CASSLGGAQYSNQPQHF
-	TRBV7-2	TRBJ2-7	-	TGTGCCAGCGCGAGGTCCACCTACGAGCAGTACTTC	CASARSTYEQYF
TRBD1	TRBV28	TRBJ1-1	-	TGTGCCAGCAGGCGTCGACAGGGGGCGATTGGCGCTGAAGCTTTCTTT	CASRRRQGAIGAEAFF
-	TRBV28	TRBJ2-1	-	TGTGCCAGCAGTTTATTCATACTAGGGGGCAATGAGCAGTTCTTC	CASSLFILGGNEQFF
-	TRBV30	TRBJ2-1	once	TGTGCCTGTCCCCGGGGAACCACCAAGTTCTTC	CACPRGTTKFF
-	TRBV11-2	TRBJ2-1	once	TGTGCCAGCAGCTCTCAGGGAGAGCAGTTCTTC	CASSSQGEQFF
-	TRBV9	TRBJ2-2	-	TGTGCCAGCAGCGTAGAGGTGAACACCGGGGAGCTGTTTTTT	CASSVEVNTGELFF
-	TRBV6-1	TRBJ1-5	-	TGTGCCGGGGGTCAGGCGAATCAGCCCCAGCATTTT	CAGGQANQPQHF
TRBD1	TRBV18	TRBJ1-5	-	TGTGCCAGCTCACTATATTTCGACAGGGTTGGATATCAGCCCCAGCATTTT	CASSLYFDRVGYQPQHF
TRBD1	TRBV2	TRBJ2-1	-	TGTGCCAGCAGTACCCAAGACAGGGGGCGGTTTTACAATGAGCAGTTCTTC	CASSTQDRGRFYNEQFF
-	TRBV28	TRBJ1-4	once	TGTGCCAGCCTTGGGGTTAATGAAAAACTGTTTTTT	CASLGVNEKLFF
TRBD1	TRBV19	TRBJ1-4	-	TGTGCCAGTAGTATAGCGAAGGACAGGTCGAATGAAAAACTGTTTTTT	CASSIAKDRSNEKLFF
-	TRBV30	TRBJ1-3	-	TGTGCCTGGAGTTGGGGGGCTGGAAACACCATATATTTT	CAWSWGAGNTIYF
TRBD1	TRBV28	TRBJ2-7	once	TGTGCCAGCAGTAGAGACCGGGACAGGGCTTACGAGCAGTACTTC	CASSRDRDRAYEQYF
TRBD2	TRBV30	TRBJ2-7	-	TGTGCCTGGAGTGTACGGGGACTAGCGGCCCCCCAGTACTTC	CAWSVRGLAAPQYF
-	TRBV19	TRBJ2-2	-	TGTGCCAGTAGTATTAGAGTCCTAGGGGCGAACACCGGGGAGCTGTTTTTT	CASSIRVLGANTGELFF
-	TRBV5-1	TRBJ2-1	-	TGCGCCAGCAGCTTGGGCGTCGACAATGAGCAGTTCTTC	CASSLGVDNEQFF
-	TRBV28	TRBJ2-7	-	TGTGCCAGCAGTTTTAGGAGCTACGAGCAGTACTTC	CASSFRSYEQYF
TRBD2	TRBV18	TRBJ2-1	-	TGTGCCAGCTCTACTAGCGGGGGCCTTATCTCCTACAATGAGCAGTTCTTC	CASSTSGGLISYNEQFF
TRBD1	TRBV5-1	TRBJ2-1	once	TGCGCCAGCAGCTCCTTGCGCGGACAGGGGGAAGAGCAGTTCTTC	CASSSLRGQGEEQFF
-	TRBV5-1	TRBJ2-3	-	TGCGCCAGCAGCCAATTCAGGGGCAGCACAGATACGCAGTATTTT	CASSQFRGSTDTQYF
-	TRBV27	TRBJ1-6	-	TGTGCCAGCAGTTACCAGGGACATCAGAATAATTCACCCCTCCACTTT	CASSYQGHQNNSPLHF
TRBD1	TRBV19	TRBJ1-2	-	TGTGCCAGTAGTGTAGCCGGGACAGCTAACTATGGCTACACCTTC	CASSVAGTANYGYTF